This is a list of T cell receptor beta chains from one sample in a study of cytomegalovirus exposure and HLA in healthy donors. Profiling relied on immunoSEQ multiplex PCR, and the TCRdb table lists in-frame clones only, not all of them. The sample consists of about 160,000 clones, almost 80% of them appearing once. The source material was PBMCs. All receptors come from a young man in good health and CMV-seronegative. Each CDR3 is given with its conserved first and last residue. A D gene is named only where the DNA matches it firmly. Clone size is given for some rows only: seen once, a few or many times, or a class if the clone is expanded.

j_gene: TRBJ1-3; v_gene: TRBV4-3; d_gene: .; abundance: .; CDR3aa: CASSQEGQPGNTIYF; CDR3nt: TGCGCCAGCAGCCAAGAGGGGCAGCCTGGAAACACCATATATTTT
j_gene: TRBJ1-1; v_gene: TRBV20-1; d_gene: TRBD1; abundance: .; CDR3aa: CSARGQGEAFF; CDR3nt: TGCAGTGCTAGGGGACAGGGAGAAGCTTTCTTT
j_gene: TRBJ2-1; v_gene: TRBV10-3; d_gene: .; abundance: .; CDR3aa: CAITDLHNEQFF; CDR3nt: TGTGCCATCACTGACCTCCACAATGAGCAGTTCTTC
j_gene: TRBJ1-5; v_gene: TRBV7-9; d_gene: .; abundance: .; CDR3aa: CASSLTGAAQPQHF; CDR3nt: TGTGCCAGCAGCTTAACGGGAGCAGCTCAGCCCCAGCATTTT
j_gene: TRBJ2-7; v_gene: TRBV27; d_gene: .; abundance: .; CDR3aa: CASSFRNEQYF; CDR3nt: TGTGCCAGCAGCTTCAGAAACGAGCAGTACTTC
j_gene: TRBJ2-7; v_gene: TRBV2; d_gene: TRBD1; abundance: .; CDR3aa: CASSARDSSYEQYF; CDR3nt: TGTGCCAGCAGTGCCCGGGACAGCTCCTACGAGCAGTACTTC
j_gene: TRBJ1-1; v_gene: TRBV19; d_gene: TRBD1; abundance: .; CDR3aa: CASSIDRDIEAFF; CDR3nt: TGTGCCAGTAGTATCGACAGGGACATTGAAGCTTTCTTT
j_gene: TRBJ2-3; v_gene: TRBV7-3; d_gene: TRBD1; abundance: once; CDR3aa: CASSQEGTGGGYTQYF; CDR3nt: TGTGCCAGCAGCCAAGAAGGGACAGGGGGCGGATATACGCAGTATTTT
j_gene: TRBJ2-7; v_gene: TRBV4-3; d_gene: TRBD1; abundance: .; CDR3aa: CASSQEYNRGSVYEQYF; CDR3nt: TGCGCCAGCAGCCAAGAATATAACAGGGGGAGCGTTTACGAGCAGTACTTC
j_gene: TRBJ1-4; v_gene: TRBV29-1; d_gene: TRBD1; abundance: .; CDR3aa: CSAPGQGVATNEKLFF; CDR3nt: TGCAGCGCTCCGGGACAGGGGGTTGCAACTAATGAAAAACTGTTTTTT
j_gene: TRBJ1-6; v_gene: TRBV7-3; d_gene: .; abundance: .; CDR3aa: CASSLSGTFNSPLHF; CDR3nt: TGTGCCAGCAGCTTATCAGGGACATTTAATTCACCCCTCCACTTT
j_gene: TRBJ2-7; v_gene: TRBV21-1; d_gene: .; abundance: once; CDR3aa: CASSKRIRRDLSYEQYF; CDR3nt: TGTGCCAGCAGCAAAAGGATCAGGCGGGACCTCTCCTACGAGCAGTACTTC
j_gene: TRBJ2-3; v_gene: TRBV27; d_gene: TRBD2; abundance: .; CDR3aa: CASRHDGLVLDTQYF; CDR3nt: TGTGCCAGCAGGCACGACGGACTAGTTCTTGATACGCAGTATTTT
j_gene: TRBJ1-6; v_gene: TRBV5-6; d_gene: .; abundance: .; CDR3aa: CASSSTGLDKPLHF; CDR3nt: TGTGCCAGCAGCTCGACAGGCCTCGACAAGCCCCTCCACTTT
j_gene: TRBJ2-7; v_gene: TRBV5-1; d_gene: TRBD2; abundance: .; CDR3aa: CASSAGTLAGEWEQYF; CDR3nt: TGCGCCAGCAGCGCGGGGACTCTAGCGGGAGAGTGGGAGCAGTACTTC
j_gene: TRBJ1-5; v_gene: TRBV9; d_gene: .; abundance: .; CDR3aa: CASSVDRDNQPQHF; CDR3nt: TGTGCCAGCAGCGTAGACAGGGACAATCAGCCCCAGCATTTT
j_gene: TRBJ2-7; v_gene: TRBV7-2; d_gene: TRBD2; abundance: .; CDR3aa: CASSSWTSGGGEQYF; CDR3nt: TGTGCCAGCAGCTCCTGGACTAGCGGGGGAGGCGAGCAGTACTTC
j_gene: TRBJ2-3; v_gene: TRBV15; d_gene: TRBD2; abundance: .; CDR3aa: CATSRDTAGGQDTQYF; CDR3nt: TGTGCCACCAGCAGAGATACGGCGGGGGGGCAAGATACGCAGTATTTT
j_gene: TRBJ2-7; v_gene: TRBV5-1; d_gene: TRBD2; abundance: once; CDR3aa: CASSFDSGITQFYEQYF; CDR3nt: TGCGCCAGCAGCTTCGATAGCGGGATCACACAATTCTACGAGCAGTACTTC
j_gene: TRBJ2-5; v_gene: TRBV4-3; d_gene: TRBD2; abundance: .; CDR3aa: CASSQGLAGDQETQYF; CDR3nt: TGCGCCAGCAGCCAAGGGCTAGCGGGGGACCAAGAGACCCAGTACTTC
j_gene: TRBJ1-1; v_gene: TRBV30; d_gene: .; abundance: .; CDR3aa: CAWSVLRNTEAFF; CDR3nt: TGTGCCTGGAGTGTACTGAGAAACACTGAAGCTTTCTTT
j_gene: TRBJ1-3; v_gene: TRBV2; d_gene: TRBD1; abundance: .; CDR3aa: CASSFIGTAGNTIYF; CDR3nt: TGTGCCAGCAGTTTTATCGGGACAGCTGGAAACACCATATATTTT
j_gene: TRBJ2-3; v_gene: TRBV5-6; d_gene: .; abundance: .; CDR3aa: CASSLARGTQYF; CDR3nt: TGTGCCAGCAGCTTGGCGAGAGGTACGCAGTATTTT
j_gene: TRBJ2-3; v_gene: TRBV11-2; d_gene: TRBD2; abundance: .; CDR3aa: CASSSSLAGLTDTQYF; CDR3nt: TGTGCCAGCAGCTCCTCCTTAGCGGGACTAACAGATACGCAGTATTTT
j_gene: TRBJ1-5; v_gene: TRBV5-7; d_gene: TRBD1; abundance: .; CDR3aa: CASSDRGQGNQPQHF; CDR3nt: TGTGCCAGCAGCGACCGGGGACAGGGCAATCAGCCCCAGCATTTT
j_gene: TRBJ2-3; v_gene: TRBV30; d_gene: .; abundance: once; CDR3aa: CALNSESTDTQYF; CDR3nt: TGTGCCTTGAACTCCGAAAGCACAGATACGCAGTATTTT
j_gene: TRBJ2-3; v_gene: TRBV19; d_gene: .; abundance: .; CDR3aa: CASKTGTTDTQYF; CDR3nt: TGTGCCAGTAAAACCGGGACTACAGATACGCAGTATTTT
j_gene: TRBJ2-4; v_gene: TRBV19; d_gene: TRBD2; abundance: .; CDR3aa: CASSPSSSGRNIQYF; CDR3nt: TGTGCCAGTAGTCCCAGCTCCAGCGGGAGAAACATTCAGTACTTC
j_gene: TRBJ1-1; v_gene: TRBV7-9; d_gene: .; abundance: .; CDR3aa: CSSSLGGSEAFF; CDR3nt: TGTTCCAGCAGCTTAGGTGGCAGTGAAGCTTTCTTT
j_gene: TRBJ2-5; v_gene: TRBV4-3; d_gene: .; abundance: .; CDR3aa: CASSQDKHGETQYF; CDR3nt: TGCGCCAGCAGCCAAGATAAGCACGGAGAGACCCAGTACTTC
j_gene: TRBJ2-2; v_gene: TRBV6-6; d_gene: TRBD2; abundance: .; CDR3aa: CASSPASGSTGELFF; CDR3nt: TGTGCCAGCAGCCCTGCCAGCGGGAGTACCGGGGAGCTGTTTTTT
j_gene: TRBJ2-2; v_gene: TRBV30; d_gene: .; abundance: .; CDR3aa: CAWRDSYTGELFF; CDR3nt: TGTGCCTGGAGGGACAGTTACACCGGGGAGCTGTTTTTT
j_gene: TRBJ2-1; v_gene: TRBV9; d_gene: .; abundance: .; CDR3aa: CASSVATGNYNEQFF; CDR3nt: TGTGCCAGCAGCGTAGCTACAGGGAACTACAATGAGCAGTTCTTC
j_gene: TRBJ2-2; v_gene: TRBV6-1; d_gene: TRBD1; abundance: .; CDR3aa: CASSRTGDTGELFF; CDR3nt: TGTGCCAGCAGCCGGACAGGGGACACCGGGGAGCTGTTTTTT
j_gene: TRBJ2-7; v_gene: TRBV7-8; d_gene: TRBD2; abundance: .; CDR3aa: CASSQTSGYEQYF; CDR3nt: TGTGCCAGCAGCCAAACTAGCGGCTACGAGCAGTACTTC
j_gene: TRBJ2-3; v_gene: TRBV30; d_gene: .; abundance: .; CDR3aa: CAWSGNAGGDTQYF; CDR3nt: TGTGCCTGGAGTGGGAACGCAGGGGGGGATACGCAGTATTTT
j_gene: TRBJ2-3; v_gene: TRBV27; d_gene: TRBD2; abundance: .; CDR3aa: CASSQSSSHPGLAGGTDTQYF; CDR3nt: TGTGCCAGCAGTCAATCCTCCAGCCACCCGGGACTAGCGGGGGGCACAGATACGCAGTATTTT
j_gene: TRBJ2-7; v_gene: TRBV19; d_gene: TRBD2; abundance: .; CDR3aa: CASSIQREQWYEQYF; CDR3nt: TGTGCCAGTAGTATTCAGCGGGAGCAGTGGTACGAGCAGTACTTC
j_gene: TRBJ1-1; v_gene: TRBV4-3; d_gene: TRBD1; abundance: few; CDR3aa: CASSPTLGQANTEAFF; CDR3nt: TGCGCCAGCAGCCCCACCCTCGGACAGGCTAACACTGAAGCTTTCTTT
j_gene: TRBJ1-1; v_gene: TRBV5-4; d_gene: .; abundance: once; CDR3aa: CAISGQLNTEAFF; CDR3nt: TGTGCCATATCAGGACAGCTGAACACTGAAGCTTTCTTT
j_gene: TRBJ1-6; v_gene: TRBV30; d_gene: TRBD1; abundance: few; CDR3aa: CAWSGPTGNSPLHF; CDR3nt: TGTGCCTGGAGTGGGCCGACAGGGAATTCACCCCTCCACTTT
j_gene: TRBJ2-5; v_gene: TRBV29-1; d_gene: .; abundance: .; CDR3aa: CSVEDLQGGETQYF; CDR3nt: TGCAGCGTTGAGGATCTACAAGGGGGAGAGACCCAGTACTTC
j_gene: TRBJ2-5; v_gene: TRBV4-3; d_gene: .; abundance: .; CDR3aa: CASSRRRRGEETQYF; CDR3nt: TGCGCCAGCAGCCGCAGAAGGAGGGGTGAAGAGACCCAGTACTTC
j_gene: TRBJ2-1; v_gene: TRBV7-6; d_gene: TRBD2; abundance: .; CDR3aa: CASSLRGRGLAEPNNEQFF; CDR3nt: TGTGCCAGCAGCTTACGGGGGCGCGGACTAGCGGAGCCTAACAATGAGCAGTTCTTC
j_gene: TRBJ2-3; v_gene: TRBV7-2; d_gene: .; abundance: once; CDR3aa: CASSPRQITDTQYF; CDR3nt: TGTGCCAGCAGCCCCAGACAGATCACAGATACGCAGTATTTT
j_gene: TRBJ2-6; v_gene: TRBV5-4; d_gene: TRBD1; abundance: .; CDR3aa: CASSFNGQDRASGANVLTF; CDR3nt: TGTGCCAGCAGCTTTAATGGCCAGGACAGGGCTTCTGGGGCCAACGTCCTGACTTTC
j_gene: TRBJ2-3; v_gene: TRBV7-9; d_gene: .; abundance: .; CDR3aa: CASSPQGHTQYF; CDR3nt: TGTGCCAGCAGTCCCCAGGGTCATACGCAGTATTTT
j_gene: TRBJ1-2; v_gene: TRBV2; d_gene: .; abundance: .; CDR3aa: CASSEQGPHYGYTF; CDR3nt: TGTGCCAGCAGTGAACAGGGTCCGCACTATGGCTACACCTTC
j_gene: TRBJ2-2; v_gene: TRBV5-1; d_gene: TRBD1; abundance: few; CDR3aa: CASSLEVGQGTGELFF; CDR3nt: TGCGCCAGCAGCTTGGAGGTGGGACAGGGCACCGGGGAGCTGTTTTTT
j_gene: TRBJ1-5; v_gene: TRBV28; d_gene: .; abundance: .; CDR3aa: CASSETPPGSNQPQHF; CDR3nt: TGTGCCAGCAGTGAAACACCACCGGGGAGCAATCAGCCCCAGCATTTT
j_gene: TRBJ2-7; v_gene: TRBV6-5; d_gene: TRBD1; abundance: .; CDR3aa: CASSWDRSSYEQYF; CDR3nt: TGTGCCAGCAGCTGGGACAGGAGCTCCTACGAGCAGTACTTC